This TCR beta chain was captured in a study of long-term antiretroviral therapy in people with HIV. Points from the study as a whole: Before ART, certain clones expanded, and these dominated the repertoire at all time points.

At survey level, the immunoSEQ assay was run in its v3.0 version. Some clones are missing from TCRdb's copy, which holds only in-frame ones; the method was immunoSEQ multiplex PCR. The repertoire includes 25,000 to 30,000 clones, approximately 86% of them detected once, and 4.8% sits in the top ten. The CDR3 length is 13 residues. Germline V gene data show CDR1 as MNHNY and CDR2 as SVGAGI (reference sequence). Trimming pared 2 bases from V and 8 bases from J, leaving 12 bases between. Comment on this clone: Antigen specificity is unknown.

The chain has TRBV6-6 and TRBJ1-2; D not resolved. This receptor was obtained from a woman aged 25 to 39 with HIV. The sequenced sample was unsorted PBMCs, obtained 0.8 years after starting antiretroviral therapy. CDR3 DNA: TGTGCCAGCAGTTACGGTCCCCTCGGGGGCTACACCTTC. This gives the protein CASSYGPLGGYTF.